This T cell receptor beta chain was retrieved from a study of beta chain features in type 1 diabetes. General observations from the study: Although PCR might favor shorter templates, it would do so equally in patients and controls. Insertions were fewer and deletions more numerous at VDJ junctions in type 1 diabetes patients.

Reverse transcription of all isolated RNA meant that expressed TCRB transcripts were sequenced. Measured with immunoSEQ multiplex PCR; TCRdb has only the in-frame clones, and not every one. The sample has 860,000 or so clones, about a sixth seen once; the top ten hold around 0.02%. CD45RO/CCR7/CD25/CD127/CD95/CD27 sorting isolated CD4+ naive, central memory, regulatory and stem cell-like memory cells. Germline lookup yields CDR1 SGDLS and CDR2 YYNGEE. This CDR3 is built from 22 residues. Germline trimming cut 4 bases from V and 5 bases from J; bases unmatched to any gene: 33. For this clone: The antigen is not known.

The rearrangement links TRBV9 to TRBJ2-7, with TRBD1 matching 7 bases. Sequenced input: naive CD4+ T cells from blood. This clonotype was obtained from a woman aged 18-29 years in good health. CDR3 nucleotides: TGTGCCAGCAGCCCGGACAGGTACAGGACACTCATGGGGCTGGCCTCCCCTGACGAGCAGTACTTC. It yields the protein CASSPDRYRTLMGLASPDEQYF.